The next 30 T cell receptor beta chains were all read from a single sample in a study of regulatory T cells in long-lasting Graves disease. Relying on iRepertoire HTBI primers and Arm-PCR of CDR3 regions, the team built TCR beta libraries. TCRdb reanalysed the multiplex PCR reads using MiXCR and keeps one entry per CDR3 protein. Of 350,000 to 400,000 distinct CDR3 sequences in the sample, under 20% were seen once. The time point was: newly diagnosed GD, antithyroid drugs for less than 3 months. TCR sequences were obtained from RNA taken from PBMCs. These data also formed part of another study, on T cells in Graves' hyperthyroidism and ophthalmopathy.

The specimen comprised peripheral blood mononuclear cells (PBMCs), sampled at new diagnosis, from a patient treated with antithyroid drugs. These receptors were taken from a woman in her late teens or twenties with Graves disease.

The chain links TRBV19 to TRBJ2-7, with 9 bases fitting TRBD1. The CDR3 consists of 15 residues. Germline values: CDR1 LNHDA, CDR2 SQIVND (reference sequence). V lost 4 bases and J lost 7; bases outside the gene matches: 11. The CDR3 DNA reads TGTGCCAGTAGTACTAATCAACGGACAGGGGATGAGCAGTACTTC. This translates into CASSTNQRTGDEQYF. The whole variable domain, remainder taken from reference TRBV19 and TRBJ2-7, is DGGITQSPKYLFRKEGQNVTLSCEQNLNHDAMYWYRQDPGQGLRLIYYSQIVNDFQKGDIAEGYSVSREKKESFPLTVTSAQKNPTAFYLCASSTNQRTGDEQYFGPGTRLTVT.

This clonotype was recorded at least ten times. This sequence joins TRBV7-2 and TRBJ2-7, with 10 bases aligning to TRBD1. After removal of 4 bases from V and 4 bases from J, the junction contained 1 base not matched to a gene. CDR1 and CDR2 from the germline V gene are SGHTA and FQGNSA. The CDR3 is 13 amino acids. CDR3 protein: CASSWGQGYEQYF. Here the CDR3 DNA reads TGTGCCAGCAGCTGGGGACAGGGGTACGAGCAGTACTTC.

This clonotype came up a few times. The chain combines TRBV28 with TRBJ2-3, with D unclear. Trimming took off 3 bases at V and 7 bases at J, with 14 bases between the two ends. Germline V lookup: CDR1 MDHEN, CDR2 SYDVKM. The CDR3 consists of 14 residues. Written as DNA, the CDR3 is TGTGCCAGCAGTTTTCGGGCCCGGGCGCATACGCAGTATTTT. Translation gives CASSFRARAHTQYF.

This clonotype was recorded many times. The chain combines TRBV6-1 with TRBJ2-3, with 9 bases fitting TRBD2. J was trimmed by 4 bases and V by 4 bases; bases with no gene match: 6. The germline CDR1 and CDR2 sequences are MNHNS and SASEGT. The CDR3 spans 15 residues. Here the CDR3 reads CASSALAGRADTQYF. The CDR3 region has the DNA TGTGCCAGCAGTGCTCTAGCGGGGCGTGCAGATACGCAGTATTTT.

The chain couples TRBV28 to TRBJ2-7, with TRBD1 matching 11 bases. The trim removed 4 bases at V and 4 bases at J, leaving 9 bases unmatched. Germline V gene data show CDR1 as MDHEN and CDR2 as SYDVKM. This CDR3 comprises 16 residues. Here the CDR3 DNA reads TGTGCCAGCAGTTCGCCCCGGACAGGGGGCATTTACGAGCAGTACTTC. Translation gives CASSSPRTGGIYEQYF. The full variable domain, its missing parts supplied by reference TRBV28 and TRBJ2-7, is DVKVTQSSRYLVKRTGEKVFLECVQDMDHENMFWYRQDPGLGLRLIYFSYDVKMKEKGDIPEGYSVSREKKERFSLILESASTNQTSMYLCASSSPRTGGIYEQYFGPGTRLTVT.

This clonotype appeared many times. The CDR3 here is CASSPGTGYVGAFF. The CDR3 DNA reads TGTGCCAGCAGCCCCGGGACAGGGTACGTTGGGGCTTTCTTT. The rearrangement links TRBV3-1 to TRBJ1-1; TRBD1 agrees at 9 bases. Germline V gene lookup returns CDR1 LGHDT and CDR2 YNNKEL (reference sequence). The J segment lost 11 bases and the V segment lost 4 bases, leaving 11 bases of the junction unmatched. The CDR3 length is 14 residues.

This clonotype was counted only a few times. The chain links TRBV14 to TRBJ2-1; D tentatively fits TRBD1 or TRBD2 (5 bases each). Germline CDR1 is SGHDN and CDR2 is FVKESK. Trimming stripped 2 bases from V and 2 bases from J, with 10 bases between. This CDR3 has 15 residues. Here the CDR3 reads CASSQPGPTYNEQFF. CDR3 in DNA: TGTGCCAGCAGCCAACCGGGACCGACCTACAATGAGCAGTTCTTC.

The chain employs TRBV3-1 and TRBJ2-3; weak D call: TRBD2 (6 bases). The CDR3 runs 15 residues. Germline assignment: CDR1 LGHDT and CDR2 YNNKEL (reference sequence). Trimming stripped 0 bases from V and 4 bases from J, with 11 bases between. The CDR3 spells CASSQDPGGSDTQYF. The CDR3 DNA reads TGTGCCAGCAGCCAAGATCCCGGAGGGTCAGATACGCAGTATTTT.

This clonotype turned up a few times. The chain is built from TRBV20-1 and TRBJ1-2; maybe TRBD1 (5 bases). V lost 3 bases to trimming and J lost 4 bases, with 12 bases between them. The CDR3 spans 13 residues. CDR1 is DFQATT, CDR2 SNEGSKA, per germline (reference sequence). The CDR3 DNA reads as TGCAGTGCTAGTGGTTGGGGCGGCTATGGCTACACCTTC. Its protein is CSASGWGGYGYTF.

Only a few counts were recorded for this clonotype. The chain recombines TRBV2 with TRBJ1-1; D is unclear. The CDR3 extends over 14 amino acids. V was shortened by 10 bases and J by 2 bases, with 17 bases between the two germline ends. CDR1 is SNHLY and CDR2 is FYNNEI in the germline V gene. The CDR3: CAILWAATNTEAFF. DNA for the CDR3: TGTGCCATCTTGTGGGCCGCCACCAACACTGAAGCTTTCTTT.

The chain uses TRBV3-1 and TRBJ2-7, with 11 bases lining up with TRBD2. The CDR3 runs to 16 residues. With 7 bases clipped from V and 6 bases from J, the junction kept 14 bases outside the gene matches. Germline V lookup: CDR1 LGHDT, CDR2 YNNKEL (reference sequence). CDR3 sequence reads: CASTDGLAGGPGEQYF. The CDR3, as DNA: TGTGCCAGCACGGATGGGCTAGCGGGGGGCCCAGGCGAGCAGTACTTC.

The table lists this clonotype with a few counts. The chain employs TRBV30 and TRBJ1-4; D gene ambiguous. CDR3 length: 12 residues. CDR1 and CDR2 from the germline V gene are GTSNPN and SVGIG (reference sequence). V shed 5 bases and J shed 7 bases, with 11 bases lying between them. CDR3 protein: CAWGPDGEKLFF. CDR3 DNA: TGTGCCTGGGGCCCAGATGGTGAAAAACTGTTTTTT.

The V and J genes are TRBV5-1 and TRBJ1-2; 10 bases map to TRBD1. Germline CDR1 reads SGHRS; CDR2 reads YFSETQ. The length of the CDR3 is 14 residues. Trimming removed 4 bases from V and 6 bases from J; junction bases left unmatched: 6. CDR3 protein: CASSLTGGSDGYTF. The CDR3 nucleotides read TGCGCCAGCAGCCTGACAGGGGGCAGTGATGGCTACACCTTC.

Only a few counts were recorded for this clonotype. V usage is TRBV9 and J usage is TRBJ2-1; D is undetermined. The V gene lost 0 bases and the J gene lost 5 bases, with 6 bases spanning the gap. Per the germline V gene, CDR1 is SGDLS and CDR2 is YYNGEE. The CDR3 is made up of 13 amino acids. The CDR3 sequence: CASSVGANNEQFF. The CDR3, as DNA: TGTGCCAGCAGCGTAGGCGCGAACAATGAGCAGTTCTTC.

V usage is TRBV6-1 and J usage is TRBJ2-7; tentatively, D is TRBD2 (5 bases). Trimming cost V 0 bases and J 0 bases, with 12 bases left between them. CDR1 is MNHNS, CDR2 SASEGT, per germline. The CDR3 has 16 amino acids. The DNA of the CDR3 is TGTGCCAGCAGTGAAGCGTGGGGAGACCCCTCCTACGAGCAGTACTTC. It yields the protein CASSEAWGDPSYEQYF.

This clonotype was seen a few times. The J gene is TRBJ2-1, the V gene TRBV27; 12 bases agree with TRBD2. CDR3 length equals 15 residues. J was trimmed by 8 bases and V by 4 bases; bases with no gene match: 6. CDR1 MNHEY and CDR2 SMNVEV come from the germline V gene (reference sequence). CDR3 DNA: TGTGCCAGCAGTTCCCTAGCGGGGGGGGGCGATGAGCAGTTCTTC. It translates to CASSSLAGGGDEQFF.

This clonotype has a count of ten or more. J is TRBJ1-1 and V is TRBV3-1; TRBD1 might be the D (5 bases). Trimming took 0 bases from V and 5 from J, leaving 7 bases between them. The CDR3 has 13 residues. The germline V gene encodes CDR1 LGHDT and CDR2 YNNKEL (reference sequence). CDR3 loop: CASSQEGRTEAFF. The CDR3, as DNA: TGTGCCAGCAGCCAAGAGGGACGAACTGAAGCTTTCTTT.

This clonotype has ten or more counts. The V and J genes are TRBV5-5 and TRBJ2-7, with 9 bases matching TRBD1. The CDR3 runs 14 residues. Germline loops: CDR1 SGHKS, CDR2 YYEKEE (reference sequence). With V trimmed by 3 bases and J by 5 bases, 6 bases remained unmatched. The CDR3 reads CASSSGTGIDEQYF. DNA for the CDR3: TGTGCCAGCAGCTCCGGGACAGGGATTGACGAGCAGTACTTC.

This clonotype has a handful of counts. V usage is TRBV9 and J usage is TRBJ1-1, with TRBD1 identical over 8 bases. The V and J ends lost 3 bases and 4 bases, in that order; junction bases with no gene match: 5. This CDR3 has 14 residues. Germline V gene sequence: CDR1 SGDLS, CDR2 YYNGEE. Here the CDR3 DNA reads TGTGCCAGCAGCGCCCTCACAGGGGGCACTGAAGCTTTCTTT. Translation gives CASSALTGGTEAFF.

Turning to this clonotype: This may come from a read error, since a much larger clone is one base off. The DNA of the CDR3 is TGTGCCAACAGCCAGGGGAATCCAGGCCCATACGAGCAGTACTTC. This codes for CANSQGNPGPYEQYF. The J gene is TRBJ2-7, the V gene TRBV3-1, with D maybe TRBD1 (6 bases). The germline V gene encodes CDR1 LGHDT and CDR2 YNNKEL (reference sequence). This CDR3 contains 15 residues.

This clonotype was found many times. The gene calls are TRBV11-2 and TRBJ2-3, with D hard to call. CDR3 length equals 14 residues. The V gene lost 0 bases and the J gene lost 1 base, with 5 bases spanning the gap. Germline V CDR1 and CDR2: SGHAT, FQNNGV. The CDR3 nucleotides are TGTGCCAGCAGCTTAGATCGGGGCACAGATACGCAGTATTTT. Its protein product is CASSLDRGTDTQYF.

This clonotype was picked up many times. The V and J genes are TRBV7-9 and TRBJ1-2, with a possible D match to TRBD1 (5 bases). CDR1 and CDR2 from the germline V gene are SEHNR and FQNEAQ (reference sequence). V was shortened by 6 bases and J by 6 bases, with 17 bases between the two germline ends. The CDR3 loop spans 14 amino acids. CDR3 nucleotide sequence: TGTGCCAGCAGGCCAGGCAGGGAGTCAGATGGCTACACCTTC. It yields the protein CASRPGRESDGYTF.

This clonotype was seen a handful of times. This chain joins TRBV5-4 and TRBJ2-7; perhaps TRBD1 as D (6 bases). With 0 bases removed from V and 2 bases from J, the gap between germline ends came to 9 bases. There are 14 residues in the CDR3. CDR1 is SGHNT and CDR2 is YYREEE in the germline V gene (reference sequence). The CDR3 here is CASSLGQDPYEQYF. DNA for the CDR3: TGTGCCAGCAGCTTGGGACAGGACCCCTACGAGCAGTACTTC.

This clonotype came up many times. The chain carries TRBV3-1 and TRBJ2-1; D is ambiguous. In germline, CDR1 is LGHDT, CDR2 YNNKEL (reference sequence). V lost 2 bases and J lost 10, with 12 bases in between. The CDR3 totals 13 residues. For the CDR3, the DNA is TGTGCCAGCAGCCAAAGGCGTAACGGGGAGCAGTTCTTC. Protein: CASSQRRNGEQFF.

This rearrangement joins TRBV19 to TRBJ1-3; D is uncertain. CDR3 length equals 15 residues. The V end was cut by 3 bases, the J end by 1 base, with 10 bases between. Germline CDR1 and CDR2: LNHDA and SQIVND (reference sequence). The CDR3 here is CASSILSESGNTIYF. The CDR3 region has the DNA TGTGCCAGTAGTATTCTCTCCGAGTCTGGAAACACCATATATTTT. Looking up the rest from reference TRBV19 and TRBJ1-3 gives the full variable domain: DGGITQSPKYLFRKEGQNVTLSCEQNLNHDAMYWYRQDPGQGLRLIYYSQIVNDFQKGDIAEGYSVSREKKESFPLTVTSAQKNPTAFYLCASSILSESGNTIYFGEGSWLTVV.

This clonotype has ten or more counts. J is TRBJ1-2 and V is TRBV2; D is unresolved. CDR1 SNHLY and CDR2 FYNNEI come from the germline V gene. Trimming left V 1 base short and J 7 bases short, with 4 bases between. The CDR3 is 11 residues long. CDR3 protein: CASSEDAGYTF. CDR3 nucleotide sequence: TGTGCCAGCAGTGAAGACGCTGGCTACACCTTC.

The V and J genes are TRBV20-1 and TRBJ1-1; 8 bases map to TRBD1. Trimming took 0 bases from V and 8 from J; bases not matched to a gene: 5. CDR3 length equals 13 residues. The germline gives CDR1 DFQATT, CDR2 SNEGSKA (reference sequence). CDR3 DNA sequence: TGCAGTGCTAGAGATGACAGGGGACCGGAAGCTTTCTTT. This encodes CSARDDRGPEAFF.

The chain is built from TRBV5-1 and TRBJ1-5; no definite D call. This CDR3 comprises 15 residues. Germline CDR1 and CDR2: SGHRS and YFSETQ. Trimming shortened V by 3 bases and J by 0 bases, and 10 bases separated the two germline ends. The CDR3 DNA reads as TGCGCCAGCAGCTCGGGTCCAGGTAGCAATCAGCCCCAGCATTTT. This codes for CASSSGPGSNQPQHF. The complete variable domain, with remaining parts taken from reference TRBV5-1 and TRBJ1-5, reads KAGVTQTPRYLIKTRGQQVTLSCSPISGHRSVSWYQQTPGQGLQFLFEYFSETQRNKGNFPGRFSGRQFSNSRSEMNVSTLELGDSALYLCASSSGPGSNQPQHFGDGTRLSIL.

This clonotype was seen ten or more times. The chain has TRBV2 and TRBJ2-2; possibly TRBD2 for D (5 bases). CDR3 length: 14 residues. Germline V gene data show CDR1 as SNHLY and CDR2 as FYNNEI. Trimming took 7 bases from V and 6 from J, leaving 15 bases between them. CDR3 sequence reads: CASKGEAGAGELFF. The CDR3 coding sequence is TGTGCCAGCAAGGGAGAGGCAGGCGCCGGGGAGCTGTTTTTT.

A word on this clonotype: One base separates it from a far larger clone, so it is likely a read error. CDR3: CASSSLWEVKRNEQFF. The DNA for the CDR3 is TGTGCCAGCAGTTCGTTATGGGAGGTAAAACGGAATGAGCAGTTCTTC. The rearrangement links TRBV2 to TRBJ2-1; maybe TRBD2 (6 bases). CDR1 and CDR2 from the germline V gene are SNHLY and FYNNEI. V gave up 5 bases and J gave up 7 bases, with 21 bases separating them. The length of the CDR3 is 16 residues.